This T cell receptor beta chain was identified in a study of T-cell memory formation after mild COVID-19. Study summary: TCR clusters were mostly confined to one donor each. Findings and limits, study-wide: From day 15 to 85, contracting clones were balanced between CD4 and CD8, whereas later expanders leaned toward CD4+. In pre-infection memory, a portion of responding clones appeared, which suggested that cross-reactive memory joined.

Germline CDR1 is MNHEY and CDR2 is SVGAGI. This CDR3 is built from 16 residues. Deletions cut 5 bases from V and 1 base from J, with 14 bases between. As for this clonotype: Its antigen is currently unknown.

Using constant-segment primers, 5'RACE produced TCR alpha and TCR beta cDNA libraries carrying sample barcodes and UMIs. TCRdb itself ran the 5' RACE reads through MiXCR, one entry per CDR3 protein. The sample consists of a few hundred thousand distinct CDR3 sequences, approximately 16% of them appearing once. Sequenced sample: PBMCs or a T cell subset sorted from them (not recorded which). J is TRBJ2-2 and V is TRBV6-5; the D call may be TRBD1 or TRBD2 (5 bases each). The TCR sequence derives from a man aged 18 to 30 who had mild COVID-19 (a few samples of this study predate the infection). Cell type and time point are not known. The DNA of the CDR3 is TGTGCCAGCAGTACTTCCGGGACGCGGAACACCGGGGAGCTGTTTTTT. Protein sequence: CASSTSGTRNTGELFF.